This TCR beta chain was profiled in a study of patients and donors after allogeneic stem cell transplantation. Germline-derived CDR1 and CDR2 are SGHDT and YYEEEE. Germline trimming cut 4 bases from V and 2 bases from J; bases unmatched to any gene: 7. The CDR3 contains 15 residues. This clonotype was found a few times. TCRdb reprocessed the RT-PCR reads with MiXCR, giving one entry per CDR3 protein. The sample consists of 400,000 to 500,000 distinct CDR3 sequences, around 15% of them appearing once. The clonotype was recovered from a human donor who was either an allogeneic HSCT recipient or a stem cell or donor lymphocyte infusion donor (not recorded which). It is not recorded whose cells these are; they may come from a transplant donor. The V and J genes are TRBV5-6 and TRBJ2-7; 9 bases fit TRBD1. The sample taken for sequencing was blood, either unsorted or a sorted T cell fraction (not recorded which). CDR3 loop: CASSVTGTGTYEQYF. CDR3 bases: TGTGCCAGCAGCGTAACTGGGACAGGGACCTACGAGCAGTACTTC.